This T cell receptor (beta chain) was recorded in a study of OX40 agonist ivuxolimab in advanced cancers. On the study more broadly: Ivuxolimab was administered intravenously to patients at 0.01 to 10 mg/kg every 2 weeks. Dose-escalation patients were diagnosed with hepatocellular carcinoma, melanoma, renal cell cancer or head and neck cancer. General study results and limits: Relative to CD4+ cells, CD8+ T cells on average had more expanded clones.

Worth noting for this clone: What it recognizes is unknown.

The table came from immunoSEQ multiplex PCR; TCRdb's copy has only in-frame clones and leaves some out. The sample lists 150,000 to 190,000 clones, 94% occurring once. CDR1 KGHSH and CDR2 LQKENI come from the germline V gene. CDR3 size: 13 residues. Trimming at V came to 5 bases and at J to 4 bases, leaving 2 bases not matched to a gene. The sample consisted of CD4+ or CD8+ T cells sorted from blood, taken in a trial of the OX40 agonist ivuxolimab. The receptor was derived from an adult with an advanced solid tumor such as melanoma, head and neck, liver or kidney cancer. The gene calls are TRBV18 and TRBJ2-5, with 9 bases aligning to TRBD1. CDR3 nucleotide sequence: TGTGCCAGCTCAACAGGGGGCTCAGAGACCCAGTACTTC. Protein product: CASSTGGSETQYF. Filled out from reference TRBV18 and TRBJ2-5, the complete variable domain reads NAGVMQNPRHLVRRRGQEARLRCSPMKGHSHVYWYRQLPEEGLKFMVYLQKENIIDESGMPKERFSAEFPKEGPSILRIQQVVRGDSAAYFCASSTGGSETQYFGPGTRLLVL.